The TCR beta chain under discussion was sequenced for a study of cytotoxic CD8 clonotypes in ibrutinib-treated CLL. Study-wide background: Response material was collected after a median 12 months of treatment, range 6 to 36. Findings and limits, study-wide: Among the clonotypes, public ones were uncommon and contracted or held stable on treatment. Ibrutinib response saw clonality rise, and progression saw it return toward baseline.

This clone was detected once. Antigen specificity is unknown. Per germline, CDR1 MGHRA and CDR2 YSYEKL. The CDR3 is 14 amino acids. The ends were cut back, 4 bases at V and 15 bases at J, with 22 bases in the middle. TCRdb keeps only in-frame clones here, not all; method: immunoSEQ multiplex PCR. Of 11,000 or so clones listed, roughly four fifths are singletons. Genomic DNA for TCR beta libraries, approximately 2 micrograms, came from cryopreserved PBMCs. The chain couples TRBV4-1 to TRBJ2-1; possibly TRBD1 or TRBD2 for D (6 bases each). This specimen was PBMCs, taken at disease progression, from a patient treated with ibrutinib. This clonotype was obtained from a human donor with chronic lymphocytic leukemia. The CDR3 sequence: CASSPQIGGTGWFF. CDR3 nucleotides: TGCGCCAGCAGCCCCCAAATAGGGGGGACCGGCTGGTTCTTC.